This TCR beta chain was recovered during a study of blood T cells in healthy people across ages. The overall study: About one barcoded TCR beta cDNA was captured per two T cells.

Germline-derived CDR1 and CDR2 are MGHDK and SYGVNS. V dropped 5 bases and J dropped 0; count of bases not matched to a gene: 2. The CDR3 length is 15 residues. This clonotype was detected many times. No antigen is known for it. Notes on the study in general: Any conclusive comparison of naive versus antigen-experienced cells was prevented by using unsorted PBMCs.

Alongside a J-beta primer mix, a sample-barcoded 5' primer served in a second PCR lasting 7 to 11 cycles. TCRdb re-called the 5' RACE reads through MiXCR, storing one row per CDR3 protein. The sample has approximately 850,000 distinct CDR3 sequences, 44% seen once. Total RNA, at least 5 micrograms per sample, came from PBMCs. V gene TRBV25-1 combines with J gene TRBJ2-1; TRBD2 matches 9 bases. The sequence was obtained from a man in his 60s in good health. What was sequenced was blood. The CDR3 sequence: CASSRGGGSYNEQFF. The CDR3 nucleotides read TGTGCCAGCAGTCGCGGGGGGGGCTCCTACAATGAGCAGTTCTTC.